This TCR beta chain appears in the sequencing data of a study of blood T cells in healthy people across ages (dated by TCRdb to about 2015). Broadly, across the study: In model experiments, roughly one uniquely barcoded TCR beta cDNA molecule per two T cells was captured by template switching. Using deep sequencing normalized with unique cDNA molecular identifiers, the study measured how TCR beta repertoire diversity changes with age. Donors were grouped into four age groups: young (average approximately 16 years), middle-aged (roughly 37), aged (around 60) and long-lived (just over 80). To avoid experimental bias, donors of different ages were randomly spread across the sequencing lanes. Two additional independent replicas of 1 million unique cDNA reads from the same blood draw were analyzed for two donors (one aged 18 to 30 and one aged 80 or older).

Receptors were amplified or captured by 5' RACE. This sample was sequenced with an Illumina HiSeq 2500. A second PCR of roughly 6 to 12 cycles was run with a J-beta primer mix and a sample-barcoded 5' primer. A unique molecular identifier was introduced onto each TCR beta cDNA molecule by a template-switch 5' adaptor carrying 12 random nucleotides. Each sample yielded at least 2.5 million CDR3-containing paired-end reads. First-strand cDNA synthesis was performed from all RNA using the Mint cDNA synthesis kit, with priming by a TRBC-specific oligonucleotide. Following uracil-DNA glycosylase treatment, all cDNA underwent a first 18-cycle PCR with the universal primers M1SS and BC2_uni_R. The paper's data handling went like this. For normalization, 1 million high-quality reads were randomly selected from each sample, with every read carrying a distinct molecular identifier. Reads with shared molecular identifiers were discarded instead of being binned into consensus sequences. CDR3 identification, clonotype clustering and error correction used MiTCR with a Q25 quality threshold and the strictest error-elimination algorithm. A nonparametric unseen species model using Euler transformation provided a lower-bound estimate of total TCR beta diversity. TCRdb redid the processing of the public reads, applying fastp at Q25 and MiXCR, and retained in-frame beta chains. When rows share a CDR3 protein, they turn into one entry using the most common DNA and genes. In this record, the V and J calls reflect TCRdb's handling and not the investigators' own analysis. For this sample the table gives hundreds of thousands of distinct CDR3 sequences, of which roughly 64% were detected only once. Roughly 20% of the sample is taken by the ten largest.

The roughly 37 donors, aged roughly 6 to 95 years, were systemically healthy Caucasian individuals from Russia. Each donor gave 9.5 to 10 milliliters of peripheral blood, drawn into EDTA-treated Vacutainer tubes. Ficoll-Paque density-gradient centrifugation was used to isolate PBMCs, with at least 7 million per sample. Trizol reagent was used to extract total RNA from PBMCs, with at least 5 micrograms per sample. For every donor, an aliquot of PBMCs went through flow cytometry to measure the percentages of naive CD45RAhigh/CD27high T cells. Cut back by 6 bases and 5 bases, the V and J ends lie 10 bases apart. The CDR3 runs 13 amino acids, cysteine and phenylalanine included. Just CDR3 DNA is preserved here, 39 bases in frame from base 1. On this clonotype: No cognate antigen has been identified for it. Base qualities are not recorded, but no much larger clone differs from it by a single base.

General study outcomes and caveats: Compared with the aged group, the long-lived group had more naive CD4+ T cells, fewer expanded clones and increased TCR diversity, a pattern suggesting age selection. Bulk unsorted PBMC profiling prevented conclusive comparison of naive and antigen-experienced compartments. As age increased, observed TCR beta diversity per million T cells dropped in a roughly linear way, and a significant reduction was already evident by age 40. Donor CMV infection status was unknown, potentially confounding age-related changes in expanded clonotypes. Estimates of total diversity based on one million sequenced T cells were regarded as lower bounds and as underestimates. The percentage of naive T cells measured by flow cytometry correlated strongly with observed TCR beta diversity.

Input material: blood. The chain is assembled from TRBV12-3 or TRBV12-4 and TRBJ1-4; the D gene is perhaps TRBD1, on 5 matching bases. This TCR derives from a man aged 25 to 40 in good health. The CDR3 protein: CASRRGGNEKLFF. The DNA is as follows: TGTGCCAGCAGGCGCGGGGGGAATGAAAAACTGTTTTTT.